The next 10 T cell receptor beta chains were all read from a single sample in a study of cytomegalovirus exposure and HLA in healthy donors. The PCR employed 60 Vbeta primers together with 13 Jbeta primers. Measured with immunoSEQ multiplex PCR; TCRdb has only the in-frame clones, and not every one. In the table there are 150,000 to 200,000 clones, nearly 80% of which are singletons. The source material was PBMCs. These receptors all come from a middle-aged woman in good health and CMV-seronegative.

CDR3: CASSLLDRGLETQYF. The DNA of the CDR3 is TGTGCCAGCAGCTTATTGGACAGGGGTTTAGAGACCCAGTACTTC. This chain connects TRBV7-2 to TRBJ2-5; 9 bases match TRBD1. V was clipped by 2 bases and J by 4 bases; unmatched bases: 5. CDR1 is SGHTA and CDR2 is FQGNSA in the germline V gene. The CDR3 spans 15 residues.

As to this clone: One end of the junction is discordant with germline, which a read error may explain. The gene calls are TRBV4-2 and TRBJ1-3, with 8 bases identical to TRBD1. Germline V lookup: CDR1 LGHNA, CDR2 YNFKEQ. The CDR3 covers 17 residues. This CDR3 is CANSQESGTGSGNTIYF. The CDR3 bases are TGTGCCAACAGCCAAGAATCCGGGACAGGCTCTGGAAACACCATATATTTT.

The chain combines TRBV28 with TRBJ2-5; TRBD2 agrees at 7 bases. The CDR3 consists of 14 residues. With 7 bases clipped from V and 1 base from J, the junction kept 6 bases outside the gene matches. Germline loops: CDR1 MDHEN, CDR2 SYDVKM. The CDR3 loop is CASTPGLPQETQYF. The CDR3 region has the DNA TGTGCCAGCACCCCGGGACTACCCCAAGAGACCCAGTACTTC.

CDR3 DNA: TGTGCCAGCAGCTTAGGTCGCGGGAGGGCCCGGGAGCAGTACTTC. This translates into CASSLGRGRAREQYF. V is TRBV7-6 and J is TRBJ2-5; TRBD2 matches 9 bases. Germline V CDR1 and CDR2: SGHVS, FNYEAQ. The CDR3 has 15 amino acids. Trimming cost V 1 base and J 11 bases; bases outside gene matches: 11.

The chain carries TRBV10-3 and TRBJ1-1; 9 bases agree with TRBD1. In germline, CDR1 is ENHRY, CDR2 SYGVKD. V lost 10 bases and J lost 3; bases outside the gene matches: 3. The CDR3 sequence is 12 residues long. The CDR3 region is CATRQGDTEAFF. CDR3 sequence (DNA): TGTGCCACCAGACAGGGGGACACTGAAGCTTTCTTT.

This clone was seen only a few times. The chain is built from TRBV15 and TRBJ2-7; weak D call: TRBD1 (6 bases). This CDR3 is built from 17 residues. Trimming took 1 base from V and 7 from J, leaving 23 bases between them. The germline V gene has CDR1 LNHNV and CDR2 YYDKDF (reference sequence). CDR3 region: CATSRGPIDRYLGEQYF. CDR3 DNA: TGTGCCACCAGCAGAGGCCCTATCGACAGGTATTTGGGGGAGCAGTACTTC.

The chain couples TRBV9 to TRBJ1-1, with D tentatively TRBD1 (6 bases). The CDR3 loop spans 13 amino acids. V lost 3 bases and J lost 3, with 9 bases in between. CDR1 and CDR2 from the germline V gene are SGDLS and YYNGEE. The CDR3 sequence is CASSEDSYTEAFF. The CDR3 DNA follows: TGTGCCAGCAGCGAGGACAGCTACACTGAAGCTTTCTTT.

V is TRBV7-2 and J is TRBJ2-2; D perhaps matches TRBD1 (6 bases). CDR1 and CDR2 (germline): SGHTA, FQGNSA. V was clipped by 5 bases and J by 5 bases, with 15 bases between them. The CDR3 extends over 15 amino acids. This CDR3 reads CASSVPGGKTGELFF. The CDR3 coding sequence is TGTGCCAGCAGCGTCCCTGGGGGCAAGACCGGGGAGCTGTTTTTT.

J is TRBJ1-6 and V is TRBV11-1, with unresolved D. The CDR3 is 14 amino acids. Trimming took off 3 bases at V and 7 bases at J, with 10 bases between the two ends. Germline CDR1 reads SGHAT; CDR2 reads FQDESV (reference sequence). DNA for the CDR3: TGTGCCAGCAGCTTTAACTTTCCAAATTCACCCCTCCACTTT. Protein sequence: CASSFNFPNSPLHF.

This clone was picked up one time. V and J are TRBV7-2 and TRBJ2-2; 8 positions agree with TRBD1. Per germline, CDR1 SGHTA and CDR2 FQGNSA. The CDR3 contains 16 residues. The junction had 11 bases not matched to a gene; V was cut back by 5 bases and J by 6 bases. This chain's CDR3 is CASSPDRGNPAGELFF. Here the CDR3 DNA reads TGTGCCAGCAGCCCCGACAGGGGAAATCCAGCCGGGGAGCTGTTTTTT. Drawing the rest from reference TRBV7-2 and TRBJ2-2, the complete variable domain is GAGVSQSPSNKVTEKGKDVELRCDPISGHTALYWYRQSLGQGLEFLIYFQGNSAPDKSGLPSDRFSAERTGGSVSTLTIQRTQQEDSAVYLCASSPDRGNPAGELFFGEGSRLTVL.